These T cell receptor beta chains were read from a single sample in a study of metastatic and nonmetastatic thyroid tumors. TCRdb reprocessed the PCR reads using MiXCR. Seen here are 45,000 to 60,000 clones, around a sixth observed once, and the top ten hold about 3%. The sample was blood. The receptors were gathered from a female donor with papillary thyroid cancer or a benign thyroid nodule (not recorded which). Some clones in this sample may be carry-over from other donors' samples. Each CDR3 is given with its conserved first and last residue. The D gene is left open where the match is weak. Size values are once, few and many counts, or a class for expanded clones, and some rows have none.

>TRBJ2-5|many|TRBV18|-
CASSLDFRETQYF
TGTGCCAGCTCCCTAGACTTCAGGGAGACCCAGTACTTC
>TRBJ2-5|many|TRBV6-2/TRBV6-3|TRBD1
CASRRQGIGETQYF
TGTGCCAGCAGGCGACAGGGAATTGGTGAGACCCAGTACTTC
>TRBJ1-2|-|TRBV7-2|-
CASILGAGNGYTF
TGTGCCAGCATCTTAGGGGCAGGGAATGGCTACACCTTC
>TRBJ1-1|many|TRBV6-1|-
CASSRPENTEAFF
TGTGCCAGCAGTAGACCAGAGAACACTGAAGCTTTCTTT
>TRBJ2-1|-|TRBV5-6|-
CASSLALKGNEQFF
TGTGCCAGCAGCTTGGCTTTAAAGGGGAATGAGCAGTTCTTC
>TRBJ2-7|many|TRBV28|-
CASSPGLLSSSYEQYF
TGTGCCAGCAGCCCCGGGCTGCTCTCGAGCTCCTACGAGCAGTACTTC
>TRBJ2-2|many|TRBV11-1|-
CASSLAGPGGTGELFF
TGTGCCAGCAGCTTAGCTGGGCCGGGCGGCACCGGGGAGCTGTTTTTT
>TRBJ1-2|many|TRBV24-1|TRBD1
CATSDPRGQGGGYTF
TGTGCCACCAGTGATCCGCGGGGACAGGGTGGGGGCTACACCTTC
>TRBJ2-7|many|TRBV19|-
CASSIVAGRQGKYF
TGTGCCAGTAGTATTGTAGCGGGCCGCCAGGGGAAGTACTTC
>TRBJ1-1|few|TRBV28|-
CAISLFGGVAFF
TGTGCCATCAGTTTATTTGGAGGAGTTGCTTTCTTT
>TRBJ2-7|many|TRBV20-1|-
CSVSGTRSYEQYF
TGCAGTGTGTCGGGAACTCGTTCCTACGAGCAGTACTTC
>TRBJ2-3|many|TRBV11-2|TRBD2
CASSFVRGGGLADTQYF
TGTGCCAGCAGCTTTGTAAGGGGGGGCGGACTAGCGGATACGCAGTATTTT
>TRBJ1-4|many|TRBV12-3/TRBV12-4|-
CASSWPGVGEKLFF
TGTGCCAGCAGCTGGCCGGGGGTCGGTGAAAAACTGTTTTTT
>TRBJ2-7|-|TRBV28|-
CASLSPGAWGGYEQYF
TGTGCCAGTCTATCACCCGGTGCTTGGGGAGGTTACGAGCAGTACTTC
>TRBJ1-2|many|TRBV10-2|-
CASRDGANYGYTF
TGCGCCAGCCGGGACGGTGCTAACTATGGCTACACCTTC
>TRBJ1-1|-|TRBV2|-
CASSAGWRGSKTEAFF
TGTGCCAGCAGTGCGGGATGGAGGGGCAGTAAGACTGAAGCTTTCTTT
>TRBJ2-1|many|TRBV7-3|-
CASSPTAGRESEQFF
TGTGCCAGCAGCCCCACGGCGGGAAGGGAATCTGAGCAGTTCTTC
>TRBJ1-3|many|TRBV6-2/TRBV6-3|-
CASSYLTAQFSGNTIYF
TGTGCCAGCAGTTACTTAACAGCCCAATTCTCCGGAAACACCATATATTTT
>TRBJ2-4|many|TRBV15|TRBD2
CATSGGGGGKNIQYF
TGTGCCACCAGCGGGGGGGGGGGAGGCAAAAACATTCAGTACTTC
>TRBJ1-1|many|TRBV18|-
CASSPSREGNTEAFF
TGTGCCAGCTCACCAAGTCGGGAAGGTAACACTGAAGCTTTCTTT
>TRBJ2-5|many|TRBV2|TRBD1
CASRELGQGGETQYF
TGTGCCAGCAGGGAACTAGGACAGGGGGGGGAGACCCAGTACTTC
>TRBJ1-2|few|TRBV19|TRBD1
CATPTDRVIRYGYTF
TGTGCCACCCCCACGGACAGGGTCATTCGCTATGGCTACACCTTC
>TRBJ1-5|many|TRBV27|TRBD1
CATATGNQPQHF
TGTGCCACCGCGACAGGGAATCAGCCCCAGCATTTT
>TRBJ2-3|many|TRBV24-1|TRBD1
CATSETGRTTQYF
TGTGCCACCAGCGAGACAGGGCGTACGACGCAGTATTTT
>TRBJ1-2|many|TRBV20-1|-
CSAKPDTNYGYTF
TGCAGTGCTAAGCCAGACACTAACTATGGCTACACCTTC
>TRBJ2-1|-|TRBV9|-
CASSANDMGGKQFF
TGTGCCAGCAGCGCGAATGACATGGGGGGTAAGCAGTTCTTC
>TRBJ1-6|many|TRBV27|-
CASSSRTGYNSPLHF
TGTGCCAGCAGTTCACGGACCGGGTATAATTCACCCCTCCACTTT
>TRBJ1-1|many|TRBV29-1|-
CSVEDLRVNTEAFF
TGCAGCGTTGAAGATCTTAGGGTGAACACTGAAGCTTTCTTT
>TRBJ2-7|many|TRBV7-8|-
CASSMTVDEQYF
TGTGCCAGCAGCATGACAGTAGACGAGCAGTACTTC
>TRBJ2-7|many|TRBV2|TRBD2
CASLAGTSGRAVRVEQYF
TGTGCCAGCCTGGCCGGGACTAGCGGGAGGGCCGTTCGGGTCGAGCAGTACTTC
>TRBJ1-2|-|TRBV5-1|-
CASSLDGKCYTF
TGCGCCAGCAGCTTGGACGGTAAATGCTACACCTTC
>TRBJ2-1|many|TRBV9|TRBD2
CASSVVAGGLYNEQFF
TGTGCCAGCAGCGTAGTCGCGGGAGGGCTCTACAATGAGCAGTTCTTC
>TRBJ2-5|many|TRBV10-3|TRBD1
CAISETGGTETQYF
TGTGCCATCAGTGAGACAGGGGGGACGGAGACCCAGTACTTC
>TRBJ2-5|once|TRBV7-9|-
CASSLLGSKETQYF
TGTGCCAGCAGCTTACTGGGCAGTAAAGAGACCCAGTACTTC
>TRBJ2-7|-|TRBV11-1|TRBD2
CASSLSRLAGLSYEQYF
TGTGCCAGCAGCTTATCCCGACTAGCGGGTCTCTCCTACGAGCAGTACTTC
>TRBJ1-2|few|TRBV6-5|TRBD1
CASSHRGPYFYTF
TGTGCCAGCAGTCACAGGGGGCCATATTTCTACACCTTC
>TRBJ1-2|many|TRBV28|-
CASSFVSYYGYTF
TGTGCCAGCAGTTTCGTCAGCTACTATGGCTACACCTTC
>TRBJ2-7|many|TRBV5-1|TRBD2
CASSPQTGTSPLLTSYEQYF
TGCGCCAGCAGCCCCCAAACCGGGACTAGCCCACTTTTAACCTCCTACGAGCAGTACTTC
>TRBJ1-1|-|TRBV6-5|-
CASSYHGVGESFF
TGTGCCAGCAGTTACCATGGGGTAGGGGAATCTTTCTTT
>TRBJ1-4|many|TRBV28|-
CASSLGGREKLFF
TGTGCCAGCAGTTTAGGGGGCCGTGAAAAACTGTTTTTT
>TRBJ1-1|few|TRBV2|TRBD1
CASIESSTGSTEAFF
TGTGCCAGCATTGAATCTTCGACAGGGAGCACTGAAGCTTTCTTT
>TRBJ2-1|-|TRBV27|-
CASTLTPRGYNEQFF
TGTGCCAGCACCCTAACACCAAGGGGTTACAATGAGCAGTTCTTC
>TRBJ2-3|-|TRBV6-2/TRBV6-3|TRBD2
CASSYSLAIHTDTQYF
TGTGCCAGCAGTTACTCACTAGCGATTCACACAGATACTCAGTATTTT
>TRBJ2-3|-|TRBV29-1|-
CSVEDVRLTDTQYF
TGCAGCGTTGAAGATGTAAGGTTAACAGATACGCAGTATTTT
>TRBJ2-7|-|TRBV20-1|TRBD1
CSAKITKGGQYEQYF
TGCAGTGCTAAAATAACGAAAGGGGGCCAGTACGAGCAGTACTTC
>TRBJ1-1|-|TRBV19|-
CASSMESGVMNTEAFF
TGTGCCAGTAGTATGGAGTCAGGGGTGATGAACACTGAAGCTTTCTTT
>TRBJ2-2|few|TRBV28|-
CASSTDSLTGELFF
TGTGCCAGCAGTACGGACTCCCTCACCGGGGAACTGTTTTTT
>TRBJ2-1|few|TRBV19|-
CASSRTRYNEQFF
TGTGCCAGTAGTCGGACCAGATACAATGAGCAGTTCTTC
>TRBJ2-2|many|TRBV19|-
CASSILRSGGELFF
TGTGCCAGTAGTATACTTCGGTCTGGCGGGGAGCTGTTTTTT
>TRBJ1-6|many|TRBV28|-
CASSFSGGSPLHF
TGTGCCAGCAGTTTCTCCGGCGGCTCACCCCTCCACTTT
>TRBJ2-3|many|TRBV7-2|TRBD1
CASSPRTGSDTQYF
TGTGCCAGCAGCCCCCGGACAGGTTCAGATACGCAGTATTTT
>TRBJ2-7|-|TRBV11-2|-
CASSQSTSWRISYEQYF
TGTGCCAGCAGCCAAAGCACTAGCTGGAGGATCTCCTACGAGCAGTACTTC
>TRBJ2-1|many|TRBV28|-
CASSLGARDEQFF
TGTGCCAGCAGTTTAGGAGCGAGGGATGAGCAGTTCTTC
>TRBJ2-2|-|TRBV28|-
CASSSHTRITGELFF
TGTGCCAGCAGCTCCCACACTAGAATCACCGGGGAGCTGTTTTTT